This TCR beta chain derives from a study of T cell repertoires in cytomegalovirus infection. The overall study: Public TCR beta signatures indicated both CMV infection and matching HLA type. Regarding the study as a whole: Carriers of CMV and the relevant HLA type were discriminated by public TCR beta frequency. CMV-specific TCR beta clonotypes restricted by HLA-C dominated the ex vivo response.

This clonotype has ten or more counts. The target antigen is unknown. TCRdb analysed the reads with MiXCR anew, one entry per CDR3 protein. Of 450,000 to 550,000 distinct CDR3 sequences in the sample, 16% are singletons; the top ten hold 20% to 30%. This clonotype was obtained from a human donor in good health (CMV status not recorded). Some clones in this sample may be carry-over from other donors' samples. Sequencing was performed on CD8+ T cells from PBMCs.

For the CDR3, the DNA is TGTGCCAGCAGTGACGAGTGGGACAGGGGGCGCAGAGGTGAGCAGTTCTTC. The encoded protein is CASSDEWDRGRRGEQFF. V usage is TRBV2 and J usage is TRBJ2-1; 12 bases match TRBD1. The V gene's germline CDR1 is SNHLY and CDR2 FYNNEI. The CDR3 consists of 17 residues. The J segment lost 9 bases and the V segment lost 3 bases, leaving 12 bases of the junction unmatched.